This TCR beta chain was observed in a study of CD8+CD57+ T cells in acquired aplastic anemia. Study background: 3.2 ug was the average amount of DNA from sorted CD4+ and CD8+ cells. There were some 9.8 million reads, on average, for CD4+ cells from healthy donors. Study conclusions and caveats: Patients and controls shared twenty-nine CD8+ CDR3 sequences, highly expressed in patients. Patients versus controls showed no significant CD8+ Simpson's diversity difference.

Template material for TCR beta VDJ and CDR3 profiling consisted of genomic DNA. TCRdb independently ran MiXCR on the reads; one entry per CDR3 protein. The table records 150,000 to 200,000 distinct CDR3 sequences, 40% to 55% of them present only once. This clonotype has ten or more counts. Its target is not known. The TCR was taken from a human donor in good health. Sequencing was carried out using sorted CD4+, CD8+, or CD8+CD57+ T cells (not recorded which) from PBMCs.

The CDR3 reads CASGTHRPGANVLTF. The CDR3 DNA is TGTGCCAGCGGGACACACCGACCTGGGGCCAACGTCCTGACTTTC. The rearrangement links TRBV6-6 to TRBJ2-6; maybe TRBD1 (6 bases). This CDR3 contains 15 residues. Trimming shortened V by 8 bases and J by 2 bases, and 13 bases separated the two germline ends. Germline V CDR1 and CDR2: MNHNY, SVGAGI (reference sequence).